A single sample is the source of the 9 T cell receptor beta chains below, sequenced in a study of technical replicates of blood from a few donors. Sequenced by immunoSEQ multiplex PCR; TCRdb stores in-frame clones only, minus some. The table lists some 70,000 clones, around 97% of them singletons. Sequenced input: T cells isolated from PBMCs. These receptor sequences come from a human donor in good health.

This chain uses TRBV11-3 with TRBJ2-7; 10 positions match TRBD2. In germline, CDR1 is SGHNT, CDR2 YENEEA. The V gene end was trimmed by 2 bases and the J gene end by 2 bases; junction bases not matched to a gene: 3. The CDR3 extends over 15 amino acids. The CDR3 sequence: CASSLRLAGTYEQYF. In DNA form, the CDR3 reads TGTGCCAGCAGCTTAAGACTAGCGGGCACCTACGAGCAGTACTTC.

The chain recombines TRBV27 with TRBJ1-2; D uncertain. This CDR3 is 14 amino acids long. With 3 bases removed from V and 6 bases from J, the gap between germline ends came to 14 bases. Germline V gene data show CDR1 as MNHEY and CDR2 as SMNVEV (reference sequence). In DNA form, the CDR3 reads TGTGCCAGCAGTTTGGTCGGGTCAGTCGATGGCTACACCTTC. Translation: CASSLVGSVDGYTF.

The V call is TRBV11-2, the J call TRBJ2-7; 7 bases align to TRBD1. The V gene's germline CDR1 is SGHAT and CDR2 FQNNGV. The CDR3 contains 14 residues. The J segment lost 1 base and the V segment lost 3 bases, leaving 3 bases of the junction unmatched. The CDR3 nucleotides are TGTGCCAGCAGCTTGAGGGGACAGTCCTACGAGCAGTACTTC. Translation gives CASSLRGQSYEQYF.

This sequence joins TRBV5-1 and TRBJ2-1; 7 nucleotides match TRBD1. The CDR3 is 14 amino acids. With V trimmed by 1 base and J by 7 bases, 5 bases remained unmatched. The germline gives CDR1 SGHRS, CDR2 YFSETQ. The CDR3 is CASSLTGEGNEQFF. The CDR3 nucleotides read TGCGCCAGCAGCTTGACAGGGGAAGGGAATGAGCAGTTCTTC.

The rearrangement joins TRBV5-4 to TRBJ2-7, with 9 bases fitting TRBD2. The CDR3 is 13 amino acids. Losses at the gene ends were 4 bases for V and 7 bases for J; bases not matched to a gene: 6. Germline CDR1 reads SGHNT; CDR2 reads YYREEE (reference sequence). The CDR3 DNA follows: TGTGCCAGCAGCGTTAGCGGGAGTGGAGAGCAGTACTTC. It codes for CASSVSGSGEQYF. Drawing the rest from reference TRBV5-4 and TRBJ2-7, the complete variable domain is ETGVTQSPTHLIKTRGQQVTLRCSSQSGHNTVSWYQQALGQGPQFIFQYYREEENGRGNFPPRFSGLQFPNYSSELNVNALELDDSALYLCASSVSGSGEQYFGPGTRLTVT.

The chain combines TRBV9 with TRBJ2-3; 7 bases are a match to TRBD2. V shed 0 bases and J 4 bases; nucleotides not matched to a gene: 8. The CDR3 contains 16 residues. Germline V lookup: CDR1 SGDLS, CDR2 YYNGEE. Written as DNA, the CDR3 is TGTGCCAGCAGCGTAGGGGGCGGGAGTCATGCAGATACGCAGTATTTT. It translates to CASSVGGGSHADTQYF.

The V call is TRBV2, the J call TRBJ2-1; the match to TRBD2 covers 15 bases. There are 15 residues in the CDR3. CDR1 and CDR2 (germline): SNHLY, FYNNEI. Losses at the gene ends were 6 bases for V and 6 bases for J; bases not matched to a gene: 3. DNA for the CDR3: TGTGCCAGCAGGAGGGGACTAGCGGGAGGCAATGAGCAGTTCTTC. Translated, it gives CASRRGLAGGNEQFF.

DNA of the CDR3: TGTGCCAGCAAAGACAGGTACAATCAGCCCCAGCATTTT. The encoded protein is CASKDRYNQPQHF. The V call is TRBV6-1, the J call TRBJ1-5, with D maybe TRBD1 (6 bases). V lost 7 bases and J 3 bases, leaving 10 bases between the germline ends. Germline CDR1 and CDR2: MNHNS and SASEGT. The CDR3 has 13 amino acids.

The chain employs TRBV25-1 and TRBJ1-1; D gene ambiguous. CDR1 and CDR2 from the germline V gene are MGHDK and SYGVNS. Trimming removed 6 bases at V and 1 base at J, with 6 bases between. This CDR3 contains 12 residues. The DNA of the CDR3 is TGTGCCAGCAGGGCGGGGAACACTGAAGCTTTCTTT. This gives the protein CASRAGNTEAFF.